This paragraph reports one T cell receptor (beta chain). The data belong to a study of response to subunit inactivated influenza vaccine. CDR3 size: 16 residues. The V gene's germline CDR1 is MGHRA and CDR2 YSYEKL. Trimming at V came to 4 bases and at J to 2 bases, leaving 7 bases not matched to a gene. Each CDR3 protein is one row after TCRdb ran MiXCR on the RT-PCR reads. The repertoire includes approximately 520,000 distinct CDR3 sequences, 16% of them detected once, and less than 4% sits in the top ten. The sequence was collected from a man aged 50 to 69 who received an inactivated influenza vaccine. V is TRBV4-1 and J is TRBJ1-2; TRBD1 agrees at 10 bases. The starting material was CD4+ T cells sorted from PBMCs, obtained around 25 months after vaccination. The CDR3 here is CASSLFTGQGNYGYTF. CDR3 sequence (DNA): TGCGCCAGCAGCCTATTTACGGGACAGGGGAACTATGGCTACACCTTC.